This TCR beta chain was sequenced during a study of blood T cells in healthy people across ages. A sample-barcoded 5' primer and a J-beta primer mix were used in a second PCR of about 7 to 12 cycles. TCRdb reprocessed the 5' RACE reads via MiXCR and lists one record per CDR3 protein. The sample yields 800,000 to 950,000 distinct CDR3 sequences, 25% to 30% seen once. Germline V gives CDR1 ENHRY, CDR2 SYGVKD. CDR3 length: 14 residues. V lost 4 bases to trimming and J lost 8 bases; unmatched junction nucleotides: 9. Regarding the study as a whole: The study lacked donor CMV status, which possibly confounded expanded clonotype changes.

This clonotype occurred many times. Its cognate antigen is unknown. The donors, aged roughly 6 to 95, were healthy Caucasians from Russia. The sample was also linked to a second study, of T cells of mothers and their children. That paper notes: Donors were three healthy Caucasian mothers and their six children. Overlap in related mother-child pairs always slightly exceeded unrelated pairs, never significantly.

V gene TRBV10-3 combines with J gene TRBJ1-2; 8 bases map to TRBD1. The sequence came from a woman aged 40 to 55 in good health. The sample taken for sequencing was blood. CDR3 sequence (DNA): TGTGCCATCAGTGGCCAGGGGGCATCGGGCGGCTACACCTTC. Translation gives CAISGQGASGGYTF.